This TCR beta chain was observed in a study of cytomegalovirus exposure and HLA in healthy donors. CDR1 and CDR2 from the germline V gene are LNHNV and YYDKDF (reference sequence). The CDR3 is 15 amino acids. V gave up 8 bases and J gave up 3 bases; unmatched junction bases: 11. To note about this clone: What it binds is not known.

Study findings and constraints: What a later analysis reportedly showed was that an Asian-associated ancestry cluster had fewer N-insertions than the approximately 700-donor mean. Segments of the TCR beta V type were, in most cases, productive about 90% or about 30% of the time in an earlier analysis.

PCR was performed using 60 Vbeta and 13 Jbeta primers. Assay: immunoSEQ multiplex PCR; the TCRdb copy retains only in-frame clones and omits some. Its table records 75,000 to 95,000 clones. The chain joins TRBV15 to TRBJ2-5; 8 bases fit TRBD2. The clonotype originates from a woman aged 60-75 years in good health and CMV-seronegative. Sample: PBMCs. The CDR3 nucleotides read TGTGCCACCGGACAGCGCACGCGGGGGGAAGAGACCCAGTACTTC. This codes for CATGQRTRGEETQYF.